Shown below are 19 T cell receptor beta chains from a single sample sequenced in a study of vaccination effects on CD4 cells after COVID-19. Assay: immunoSEQ multiplex PCR; the TCRdb copy retains only in-frame clones and omits some. Among about 24,000 clones listed, around 76% were seen once. After expansion with viral peptide pools in the ViraFEST assay, antigen-specific CD4+ T cells were sequenced. Cultured cells yielded isolated CD4+ T cells after roughly 11 days. By PCR, the person was confirmed to have had SARS-CoV-2 infection between March and December 2020. Their antigen targets remain unknown. The specimen comprised CD4+ T cells from PBMCs cultured with SARS-CoV-2 spike peptides, sampled before COVID-19 vaccination. The receptor source for this set is a human donor who had a prior SARS-CoV-2 infection.

This clone was found a few times. The chain recombines TRBV6-2 or TRBV6-3 with TRBJ2-7; 7 positions match TRBD2. CDR3 length: 14 residues. J gave up 0 bases and V 5 bases, and 4 bases lay outside the gene matches. Germline CDR1 is MNHEY and CDR2 is SVGEGT. CDR3 DNA: TGTGCCAGCAGTACCGCTAGCGGCTCCTACGAGCAGTACTTC. As protein: CASSTASGSYEQYF.

The rearrangement uses TRBV19 and TRBJ1-1; D uncertain. The CDR3 consists of 11 residues. Trimming removed 7 bases at V and 4 bases at J, with 7 bases between. Germline CDR1 LNHDA, CDR2 SQIVND (reference sequence). As DNA, the CDR3 is TGTGCCAGTACCCCAGGCACTGAAGCTTTCTTT. It yields the protein CASTPGTEAFF.

The CDR3 nucleotides read TGTGCCAGCAGTGAAGGGCAGGGAGAGCAGCCCCAGCATTTT. Protein product: CASSEGQGEQPQHF. This chain links TRBV2 with TRBJ1-5, with D maybe TRBD1 (5 bases). CDR3 length: 14 amino acids. CDR1 is SNHLY, CDR2 FYNNEI, per germline. Trimming took off 1 base at V and 7 bases at J, with 11 bases between the two ends.

This clone occurred once. CDR3 region: CASSDVGTVAFF. For the CDR3, the DNA is TGTGCCAGCAGTGACGTTGGGACAGTAGCTTTCTTT. V is TRBV2 and J is TRBJ1-1; TRBD1 matches 7 bases. From germline, CDR1 is SNHLY and CDR2 FYNNEI. The CDR3 extends over 12 amino acids. Trimming removed 3 bases from V and 10 bases from J; junction bases left unmatched: 5.

V gene TRBV10-3 combines with J gene TRBJ1-5; 8 nucleotides agree with TRBD1. The V segment lost 0 bases and the J segment 9 bases; nucleotides outside the gene matches: 10. Per germline, CDR1 ENHRY and CDR2 SYGVKD. This CDR3 has 16 amino acids. This CDR3 reads CAISESRTGTVSPQHF. Written as DNA, the CDR3 is TGTGCCATCAGTGAGTCCCGGACAGGGACCGTCTCGCCCCAGCATTTT.

The rearrangement links TRBV12-3 or TRBV12-4 to TRBJ1-6; possibly TRBD1 for D (5 bases). Trimming removed 3 bases at V and 15 bases at J, with 9 bases between. The CDR3 is made up of 11 amino acids. The CDR3 loop is CASSLGGVLHF. CDR3 DNA sequence: TGTGCCAGCAGTTTGGGGGGAGTCCTCCACTTT.

The rearrangement links TRBV24-1 to TRBJ2-5, with D perhaps matching TRBD1 or TRBD2 (5 bases each). The CDR3 runs 17 residues. Germline CDR1 KGHDR, CDR2 SFDVKD. V dropped 0 bases and J dropped 5 bases, with 18 bases sitting between them. The DNA of the CDR3 is TGTGCCACCAGTGATTTGCTCGGGGCCAGAGTCCCTGAGACCCAGTACTTC. Translating gives CATSDLLGARVPETQYF.

V and J are TRBV6-5 and TRBJ2-7; 7 nucleotides align to TRBD1. The CDR3 has 15 amino acids. V lost 2 bases and J lost 4; bases outside the gene matches: 8. Germline assignment: CDR1 MNHEY and CDR2 SVGAGI. The CDR3 loop is CASSYRRGIRYEQYF. CDR3 DNA: TGTGCCAGCAGTTACCGCAGGGGGATACGGTACGAGCAGTACTTC.

The chain uses TRBV4-1 and TRBJ1-1; D gene unclear. This CDR3 comprises 14 residues. The germline V gene encodes CDR1 MGHRA and CDR2 YSYEKL. The V end lost 1 base, the J end lost 2 bases, and 8 bases lay between the germline ends. The CDR3 region is CASSQVGVNTEAFF. DNA for the CDR3: TGCGCCAGCAGCCAAGTCGGGGTTAACACTGAAGCTTTCTTT.

This clone was counted between two and nine times. This rearrangement joins TRBV27 to TRBJ1-1, with TRBD1 matching 8 bases. The CDR3 is 16 amino acids. The germline V gene encodes CDR1 MNHEY and CDR2 SMNVEV (reference sequence). V gave up 6 bases and J gave up 1 base; unmatched junction bases: 10. CDR3 nucleotides: TGTGCCAGCAGCTATGGGGTTGGGACAGGGAACACTGAAGCTTTCTTT. Translation: CASSYGVGTGNTEAFF.

The sample holds a few counts of this clone. This rearrangement joins TRBV7-9 to TRBJ2-3; the D gene could be TRBD1 or TRBD2 (5 bases each). The CDR3 totals 15 residues. Germline V gene sequence: CDR1 SEHNR, CDR2 FQNEAQ (reference sequence). Trimming removed 1 base at V and 0 bases at J, with 8 bases between. The CDR3, as DNA: TGTGCCAGCAGCTTAGGTTGGGACAGCACAGATACGCAGTATTTT. It translates to CASSLGWDSTDTQYF.

This clone was observed a single time. The rearrangement uses TRBV18 and TRBJ2-7; 8 nucleotides agree with TRBD2. The V gene end was trimmed by 3 bases and the J gene end by 6 bases; junction bases not matched to a gene: 1. Germline values: CDR1 KGHSH, CDR2 LQKENI. The CDR3 consists of 12 residues. The CDR3 region is CASSPRGGEQYF. In DNA form, the CDR3 reads TGTGCCAGCTCACCCCGGGGGGGCGAGCAGTACTTC.

The chain carries TRBV24-1 and TRBJ2-7; D might be TRBD2 (5 bases). CDR3 length: 14 residues. The V gene's germline CDR1 is KGHDR and CDR2 SFDVKD. V lost 4 bases and J 3 bases, leaving 12 bases between the germline ends. CDR3 region: CATSDAGQVYEQYF. The DNA for the CDR3 is TGTGCCACCAGTGACGCGGGCCAAGTCTACGAGCAGTACTTC.

A single count supports this clone. This rearrangement joins TRBV6-5 to TRBJ1-6, with D unclear. Germline V lookup: CDR1 MNHEY, CDR2 SVGAGI. The CDR3 is made up of 12 amino acids. Deletions cut 3 bases from V and 8 bases from J, with 5 bases between. The DNA for the CDR3 is TGTGCCAGCAGTTATAGTGATTCACCCCTCCACTTT. This translates into CASSYSDSPLHF.

The chain links TRBV7-8 to TRBJ2-7, with TRBD2 matching 9 bases. Trimming removed 1 base from V and 2 bases from J; junction bases left unmatched: 6. The CDR3 is 16 residues long. Germline CDR1 reads SGHVS; CDR2 reads FQNEAQ. The DNA for the CDR3 is TGTGCCAGCAGCTTAGGTCTAGCGGGATTGGCCTACGAGCAGTACTTC. It specifies CASSLGLAGLAYEQYF.

The chain combines TRBV7-2 with TRBJ2-3, with D possibly being TRBD2 (6 bases). V was shortened by 5 bases and J by 4 bases, with 13 bases between the two germline ends. Germline assignment: CDR1 SGHTA and CDR2 FQGNSA. The CDR3 has 14 amino acids. CDR3 in DNA: TGTGCCAGCAGCCTGGGGGGTGGATCAGATACGCAGTATTTT. Encoded protein: CASSLGGGSDTQYF.

The V and J genes are TRBV28 and TRBJ1-4; D gene ambiguous. There are 16 residues in the CDR3. V shed 3 bases and J shed 10 bases, with 21 bases lying between them. The germline V gene encodes CDR1 MDHEN and CDR2 SYDVKM. The CDR3 region has the DNA TGTGCCAGCAGTTTGAGCCCAAGGAGGGAAATCGGAAAACTGTTTTTT. It specifies CASSLSPRREIGKLFF.

The rearrangement uses TRBV6-5 and TRBJ1-2, with 8 bases fitting TRBD1. This CDR3 comprises 15 residues. V was pared by 8 bases and J by 4 bases, with 12 bases of the junction left unmatched. Germline V lookup: CDR1 MNHEY, CDR2 SVGAGI. CDR3 coding DNA: TGTGCCAGCCGCAGAAGCGAACAGGGGGGCTATGGCTACACCTTC. Translated, it gives CASRRSEQGGYGYTF.

V gene TRBV19 combines with J gene TRBJ1-5; 7 positions match TRBD1. Germline V gives CDR1 LNHDA, CDR2 SQIVND (reference sequence). With V trimmed by 5 bases and J by 0 bases, 7 bases remained unmatched. The length of the CDR3 is 16 residues. The chain's CDR3 is CASSVGTAYSNQPQHF. CDR3 nucleotides: TGTGCCAGTAGTGTCGGGACAGCCTATAGCAATCAGCCCCAGCATTTT. Using reference TRBV19 and TRBJ1-5 for the parts outside the CDR3, the full variable domain is DGGITQSPKYLFRKEGQNVTLSCEQNLNHDAMYWYRQDPGQGLRLIYYSQIVNDFQKGDIAEGYSVSREKKESFPLTVTSAQKNPTAFYLCASSVGTAYSNQPQHFGDGTRLSIL.